A selection of T cell receptor beta chains follows, all from one sample in a study of regulatory T cells in long-lasting Graves disease. TCRdb processed the multiplex PCR reads anew with MiXCR; each CDR3 protein has one entry. The data contain 450,000 to 500,000 distinct CDR3 sequences, around 15% of them seen just once; the ten biggest clones take up less than 15%. This sample also belongs to another study, concerning T cells in Graves' hyperthyroidism and ophthalmopathy.

Here the sequenced sample was peripheral blood mononuclear cells (PBMCs), taken at new diagnosis, from a patient treated with antithyroid drugs. The receptors stem from a man aged 40-50 years with Graves disease. Each CDR3 is given with its conserved first and last residue. A D gene is named only where the DNA matches it firmly. Expanded clones get a size class; other rows say once, few or many, or leave the size out.

size: many
J: TRBJ2-5
D: TRBD2
V: TRBV11-2
DNA: TGTGCCAGCAGCCGTATGGTTGGCGGGAGTTTGGGAGAGACCCAGTACTTC
CDR3: CASSRMVGGSLGETQYF

size: -
J: TRBJ2-7
D: TRBD1
V: TRBV6-1
DNA: TGTGCCAGCAGTCGATCGACAGGGTCCTCCTACGAGCAGTACTTC
CDR3: CASSRSTGSSYEQYF

size: few
J: TRBJ2-3
D: TRBD2
V: TRBV12-3/TRBV12-4
DNA: TGTGCCAGCAGTCCTAGCGGGAGAGACACAGATACGCAGTATTTT
CDR3: CASSPSGRDTDTQYF

size: -
J: TRBJ1-2
D: -
V: TRBV6-1
DNA: TGTGCCAGCAGGATCCTTACGGGTTCAACTGGCTACACCTTC
CDR3: CASRILTGSTGYTF

size: many
J: TRBJ2-2
D: TRBD2
V: TRBV3-1
DNA: TGTGCCAGCAGCCTGGGACTAGCGGTGACCGGGGAGCTGTTTTTT
CDR3: CASSLGLAVTGELFF

size: many
J: TRBJ2-1
D: -
V: TRBV20-1
DNA: TGCAGTGCTAGAGATCAACTTGGATCATACAATGAGCAGTTCTTC
CDR3: CSARDQLGSYNEQFF

size: few
J: TRBJ1-2
D: TRBD1
V: TRBV3-1
DNA: TGTGCCAGCAGCCAACAAATCGGGAGGGGGCTCTATGGCTACACCTTC
CDR3: CASSQQIGRGLYGYTF

size: many
J: TRBJ2-7
D: TRBD2
V: TRBV20-1
DNA: TGCAGTGCTAGTTCCGTGTCGGGACTAGCGGGAGGGACCTACGAGCAGTACTTC
CDR3: CSASSVSGLAGGTYEQYF

size: many
J: TRBJ1-1
D: -
V: TRBV2
DNA: TGTGCCAGCAGTGAAGCGGGGGGGCAAGGACGAGAGTCTGAAGCTTTCTTT
CDR3: CASSEAGGQGRESEAFF

size: -
J: TRBJ2-7
D: TRBD1
V: TRBV28
DNA: TGTGCCAGCAGTTTTGCCGGGACAGTCCGCGAGCAGTACTTC
CDR3: CASSFAGTVREQYF

size: -
J: TRBJ2-1
D: TRBD1
V: TRBV28
DNA: TGTGCCAGCATGAGGACAGGGGGAGGAAATGAGCAGTTCTTC
CDR3: CASMRTGGGNEQFF

size: many
J: TRBJ2-5
D: -
V: TRBV7-8
DNA: TGTGCCAGCAGCGAGCAGGGATCCTTGAGGGAGACCCAGTACTTC
CDR3: CASSEQGSLRETQYF

size: many
J: TRBJ2-3
D: TRBD2
V: TRBV6-1
DNA: TGTGCCAGCATCCACTATATAGCGGGAGCTGGGTCTAGCACAGATACGCAGTATTTT
CDR3: CASIHYIAGAGSSTDTQYF

size: few
J: TRBJ2-7
D: TRBD1
V: TRBV30
DNA: TGTGCCTGGAGTCCGCGGACAGGGGGCAGGTACGAGCAGTACTTC
CDR3: CAWSPRTGGRYEQYF

size: few
J: TRBJ2-4
D: TRBD2
V: TRBV20-1
DNA: TGCAGTGCTCCTAGCGGGAGTGGCAAAAACATTCAGTACTTC
CDR3: CSAPSGSGKNIQYF

size: -
J: TRBJ2-2
D: -
V: TRBV19
DNA: TGTGCCAGTAGTATAGGACTTTCCACCGGGGAGCTGTTTTTT
CDR3: CASSIGLSTGELFF

size: many
J: TRBJ2-2
D: TRBD1
V: TRBV11-2
DNA: TGTGCCAGCAGGGAGTCTAGGGGGCGGGCCATCCTTAACACCGGGGAGCTGTTTTTT
CDR3: CASRESRGRAILNTGELFF